What follows describes a single TCR beta chain. The antigen is not known. These data come from a study of T cell responses to AZD1222 COVID-19 vaccine. Regarding the study as a whole: Samples come after the peak T cell response, not at day 14. Along spike, vaccine-associated CD4 TCRs were found throughout, with dominance at 160-218 and 743-854.

V was cut by 7 bases and J by 2 bases, with 10 bases left in between. This CDR3 has 13 amino acids. This table comes from immunoSEQ multiplex PCR, and its TCRdb copy is limited to in-frame clones, with some not included. The sample lists around 120,000 clones; around 84% were seen once. Investigators merged groups given second doses at roughly 4 or roughly 12 weeks. The sequence was obtained from an adult who received the AZD1222 COVID-19 vaccine. The J gene is TRBJ2-3, the V gene TRBV12-3 or TRBV12-4, with unresolved D. The starting material was peripheral blood, obtained 28 days after the second AZD1222 dose. CDR3 amino acids: CASISGNTDTQYF. The CDR3 DNA sequence: TGTGCCAGCATTTCAGGCAACACAGATACGCAGTATTTT.